One sample yielded the 16 T cell receptor beta chains listed below, sequenced in a study of blood T cell repertoires in COVID-19. TCRdb's table, derived via immunoSEQ multiplex PCR, lists solely in-frame clones and lacks some. This sample yields some 270,000 clones, of which 80% to 85% are seen a single time; roughly 1.4% belongs to the top ten. What was sequenced was peripheral blood. These receptors were collected from a woman aged 35 to 49 who had recovered from COVID-19.

This chain uses TRBV11-3 with TRBJ1-1, with TRBD1 identical over 8 bases. The germline gives CDR1 SGHNT, CDR2 YENEEA. The CDR3 extends over 14 amino acids. Unmatched junction bases numbered 7, after V lost 3 bases and J lost 7 bases. The CDR3: CASSFNRGAREAFF. In DNA, the CDR3 is TGTGCCAGCAGCTTCAACAGGGGGGCCCGTGAAGCTTTCTTT.

The V and J genes are TRBV5-5 and TRBJ2-4; D not resolved. Germline V gene data show CDR1 as SGHKS and CDR2 as YYEKEE (reference sequence). This CDR3 comprises 13 residues. Deletions cut 4 bases from V and 7 bases from J, with 12 bases between. CDR3 sequence: CASSATAGNIQYF. The CDR3 DNA follows: TGTGCCAGCAGCGCGACCGCCGGGAACATTCAGTACTTC. Drawing the rest from reference TRBV5-5 and TRBJ2-4, the complete variable domain is DAGVTQSPTHLIKTRGQQVTLRCSPISGHKSVSWYQQVLGQGPQFIFQYYEKEERGRGNFPDRFSARQFPNYSSELNVNALLLGDSALYLCASSATAGNIQYFGAGTRLSVL.

The chain links TRBV11-2 to TRBJ2-6; unclear D gene. Deletions cut 2 bases from V and 1 base from J, with 9 bases between. The CDR3 length is 16 residues. Germline CDR1 reads SGHAT; CDR2 reads FQNNGV. This chain's CDR3 is CASSLSEISGANVLTF. CDR3 sequence (DNA): TGTGCCAGCAGCTTATCGGAGATTTCTGGGGCCAACGTCCTGACTTTC.

The chain uses TRBV12-3 or TRBV12-4 and TRBJ1-2; D perhaps matches TRBD1 (6 bases). The CDR3 totals 13 residues. The germline V and J ends were trimmed by 2 bases and 3 bases, with 7 bases remaining between them. CDR3 region: CASSLSGDYGYTF. In DNA, the CDR3 is TGTGCCAGCAGTTTATCAGGGGACTATGGCTACACCTTC.

The chain combines TRBV12-3 or TRBV12-4 with TRBJ1-1; D is unresolved. V was trimmed by 6 bases and J by 1 base, leaving 9 bases between them. This CDR3 has 13 amino acids. The CDR3 DNA reads TGTGCCAGCAGAGACGACAAGAACACTGAAGCTTTCTTT. Its translation: CASRDDKNTEAFF.

The V call is TRBV28, the J call TRBJ2-3; no clear D gene. Germline V gives CDR1 MDHEN, CDR2 SYDVKM. Trimming pared 5 bases from V and 0 bases from J, leaving 9 bases between. The CDR3 is 14 amino acids. The CDR3 nucleotides are TGTGCCAGCAGTCCTGACACTAGCACAGATACGCAGTATTTT. The encoded protein is CASSPDTSTDTQYF.

The gene calls are TRBV28 and TRBJ1-2; 7 bases are shared with TRBD1. Germline V gene lookup returns CDR1 MDHEN and CDR2 SYDVKM. The V segment lost 7 bases and the J segment 7 bases; nucleotides outside the gene matches: 12. This CDR3 has 14 amino acids. As DNA, the CDR3 is TGTGCCAGCACCCAAACCGGAGGGGGCGGTGGCTACACCTTC. Translated, it gives CASTQTGGGGGYTF.

The V gene is TRBV6-5, the J gene TRBJ2-3, with TRBD2 matching 12 bases. Trimming removed 8 bases from V and 3 bases from J; junction bases left unmatched: 6. This CDR3 region has 15 residues. CDR1 and CDR2 (germline): MNHEY, SVGAGI. The chain's CDR3 is CASQPLAGGTDTQYF. For the CDR3, the DNA is TGTGCCAGCCAACCCCTAGCGGGGGGGACAGATACGCAGTATTTT.

The chain carries TRBV12-3 or TRBV12-4 and TRBJ1-1; D is ambiguous. V was trimmed by 4 bases and J by 5 bases, leaving 8 bases between them. The CDR3 is 12 residues long. The DNA for the CDR3 is TGTGCCAGCAGTTATTGGAGGACTGAAGCTTTCTTT. It codes for CASSYWRTEAFF.

This clone was recorded only once. The V and J genes are TRBV9 and TRBJ2-1; the D gene is possibly TRBD1 (5 bases). CDR3 length: 14 residues. The germline V gene encodes CDR1 SGDLS and CDR2 YYNGEE. The ends were cut back, 3 bases at V and 4 bases at J, with 11 bases in the middle. The CDR3 loop is CASSEAAGYNEQFF. CDR3 sequence (DNA): TGTGCCAGCAGCGAGGCGGCAGGGTACAATGAGCAGTTCTTC. The full variable domain, completed using reference TRBV9 and TRBJ2-1, is DSGVTQTPKHLITATGQRVTLRCSPRSGDLSVYWYQQSLDQGLQFLIQYYNGEERAKGNILERFSAQQFPDLHSELNLSSLELGDSALYFCASSEAAGYNEQFFGPGTRLTVL.

DNA of the CDR3: TGCGCCAGCAGCCACACACCGGGACAGGGTAGCTCCTACAATGAGCAGTTCTTC. Protein product: CASSHTPGQGSSYNEQFF. This rearrangement joins TRBV5-1 to TRBJ2-1; 9 nucleotides align to TRBD1. This CDR3 has 18 amino acids. Germline V gene sequence: CDR1 SGHRS, CDR2 YFSETQ. Trimming took 4 bases from V and 0 from J; bases not matched to a gene: 11.

This clone was observed once. This rearrangement joins TRBV10-3 to TRBJ2-7, with TRBD1 matching 7 bases. The germline CDR1 and CDR2 sequences are ENHRY and SYGVKD. The CDR3 is made up of 14 amino acids. V was pared by 10 bases and J by 3 bases, with 12 bases of the junction left unmatched. The CDR3 DNA reads TGTGCCACAAATCCCGGGACAGTGGACTACGAGCAGTACTTC. It encodes CATNPGTVDYEQYF.

The rearrangement uses TRBV6-2 or TRBV6-3 and TRBJ1-5; possibly TRBD1 for D (6 bases). This CDR3 is 14 amino acids long. V gave up 3 bases and J gave up 11 bases, with 17 bases separating them. Germline V gene lookup returns CDR1 MNHEY and CDR2 SVGEGT. The CDR3 here is CASSYGVGGRAQHF. The CDR3 DNA is TGTGCCAGCAGTTATGGGGTAGGGGGTCGGGCCCAGCATTTT.

The rearrangement uses TRBV9 and TRBJ1-3; D not certain. This CDR3 comprises 14 residues. Per germline, CDR1 SGDLS and CDR2 YYNGEE. V was trimmed by 0 bases and J by 4 bases, leaving 8 bases between them. CDR3 residues: CASSVAGGGNTIYF. The CDR3 region has the DNA TGTGCCAGCAGCGTAGCTGGAGGGGGAAACACCATATATTTT.

This clone was seen once. V and J are TRBV5-4 and TRBJ1-1, with a possible D match to TRBD1 (5 bases). The CDR3 is 15 residues long. From germline, CDR1 is SGHNT and CDR2 YYREEE (reference sequence). V was shortened by 2 bases and J by 11 bases, with 22 bases between the two germline ends. The CDR3 DNA sequence: TGTGCCAGCAGCTTCGGAGGGGAGGGAGTGTTGAAGGCTTTCTTT. It is translated as CASSFGGEGVLKAFF.

The chain joins TRBV5-1 to TRBJ1-1, with a possible D match to TRBD1 (5 bases). Germline V gene lookup returns CDR1 SGHRS and CDR2 YFSETQ. Between the trimmed V and J ends, which lost 4 bases and 5 bases, there was a span of 15 bases. CDR3 size: 14 residues. The CDR3 sequence: CASSLGGEGTEAFF. CDR3 nucleotide sequence: TGCGCCAGCAGCCTAGGCGGGGAGGGGACTGAAGCTTTCTTT.